This TCR beta chain came from a study of a mutant IDH1 vaccine in newly diagnosed glioma. Time point in this sample: week 35, safety follow-up. Vaccinated patients received 300 ug of mutant IDH1 20-mer peptide per dose, with topical imiquimod. Assay: immunoSEQ multiplex PCR; the TCRdb copy retains only in-frame clones and omits some. The data contain tens of thousands of clones, approximately 87% of them seen just once; the ten biggest clones take up roughly 1.5%. A remark on this clone: Its matching antigen is unknown.

Trimming took 7 bases from V and 0 from J, leaving 13 bases between them. CDR3 size: 15 residues. Germline values: CDR1 MNHNS, CDR2 SASEGT. This specimen consisted of PBMCs, obtained from a glioma patient whose treatment included an IDH1 peptide vaccine. The genes are TRBV6-1 and TRBJ2-1; TRBD1 is a possible D gene (6 bases). This TCR derives from a man aged 35-49 years with glioma. This CDR3 reads CASNPPDSSYNEQFF. In DNA form, the CDR3 reads TGTGCCAGCAATCCTCCGGACAGCTCCTACAATGAGCAGTTCTTC.